This T cell receptor (beta chain) was captured in a study of blood T cells in healthy people across ages. Per germline, CDR1 SEHNR and CDR2 FQNEAQ (reference sequence). The CDR3 sequence is 16 residues long. V shed 7 bases and J shed 3 bases, with 16 bases lying between them. Sample-barcoded 5' priming and a J-beta primer mix drove a second PCR of 7 to 11 cycles. Using its own MiXCR run on the 5' RACE reads, TCRdb lists one record per CDR3 protein. Counted here are 450,000 to 600,000 distinct CDR3 sequences, about 26% occurring once; the ten biggest clones make up roughly 3.5%. This clonotype appeared a few times. The same specimen was also included in a second study, on T cells of mothers and their children.

The clonotype was recovered from a boy under 10 years old in good health. What was sequenced was blood. The rearrangement uses TRBV7-9 and TRBJ1-6, with D unresolved. The DNA for the CDR3 is TGTGCCAGCAACCCCTCTGGGTCCAACTATAATTCACCCCTCCACTTT. Translation gives CASNPSGSNYNSPLHF.